This TCR beta chain was captured by sequencing in a study of beta chain features in type 1 diabetes. With 1 base clipped from V and 5 bases from J, the junction kept 8 bases outside the gene matches. The CDR3 runs 15 residues. Germline V gene lookup returns CDR1 GTSNPN and CDR2 SVGIG (reference sequence). The isolated RNA, all of it, was reverse transcribed, so expressed TCRB transcripts were what got sequenced. TCRdb's copy holds only in-frame clones and misses some; the assay was immunoSEQ multiplex PCR. The sample lists 680,000 or so clones; roughly an eighth were seen once. Concerning this clone: No antigen is known for it.

Study results and caveats: Moderate but significant shortening of TCRB CDR3s was recorded in all four CD4+ subsets from Type 1 diabetes patients.

The sequencing input was naive CD4+ T cells from blood. This TCR came from a man aged 18-30 years with type 1 diabetes. The chain couples TRBV30 to TRBJ2-5; TRBD1 matches at 9 bases. This chain's CDR3 is CAWSAGTGPSETQYF. The CDR3 bases are TGTGCCTGGAGTGCCGGGACAGGGCCTTCGGAGACCCAGTACTTC.